This record concerns one T cell receptor (beta chain) sequence. What it binds is not known. These data belong to a study of OX40 agonist ivuxolimab in advanced cancers. Study-wide background: The treatment was a fully human IgG2 OX40 agonist, ivuxolimab. Study-wide results and limits: Clones of CD4+ and CD8+ blood T cells grew by week 6 at doses of 0.1 to 3.0 mg/kg.

Trimming pared 2 bases from V and 2 bases from J, leaving 15 bases between. This CDR3 spans 16 amino acids. Germline CDR1 and CDR2: SGHDN and FVKESK. Any history of autoimmune disease or systemic immunosuppression disqualified patients. Repertoires were generated with immunoSEQ multiplex PCR, while TCRdb's copy carries only in-frame clones and drops some. The sample holds roughly 64,000 clones, around 84% seen once. The sequenced sample was CD4+ or CD8+ T cells sorted from blood, obtained in a trial of the OX40 agonist ivuxolimab. This receptor was obtained from an adult with an advanced solid tumor such as melanoma, head and neck, liver or kidney cancer. The chain has TRBV14 and TRBJ1-1, with D possibly TRBD1 on 6 matching bases. The CDR3: CASSQYAGGANTEAFF. Here the CDR3 DNA reads TGTGCCAGCAGCCAATACGCCGGGGGGGCCAACACTGAAGCTTTCTTT.